Listed below are T cell receptor beta chains from one sample, sequenced in a study of brain T cells in children with intractable seizures. Generated by immunoSEQ multiplex PCR, the TCRdb table keeps only in-frame clones and is missing some. The sample yields about 320,000 clones, over 90% seen once. The sample here was peripheral blood, taken less than 6 months after surgery. The receptors derive from a boy under three years old with tuberous sclerosis and intractable seizures. CDR3s include the opening cysteine and the closing phenylalanine or tryptophan. D genes are given only for firm matches. Some rows have no size entry. The others give once, few or many, or a class for an expanded clone.

DNA	CDR3	J	V	D	size
TGTGCCAGCAGCGCGACGGTGAACACTGAAGCTTTCTTT	CASSATVNTEAFF	TRBJ1-1	TRBV7-6	-	once
TGTGCCAGCAGCTTAGGAGTGACAGGGGATGTGGGAGGCTACACCTTC	CASSLGVTGDVGGYTF	TRBJ1-2	TRBV13	TRBD1	-
TGTGCCAGCATGTTAGGGACAGCTAACACCGGGGAGCTGTTTTTT	CASMLGTANTGELFF	TRBJ2-2	TRBV2	TRBD1	-
TGTGCCAGCAGCGTTACAGGGCAAGAGACCCAGTACTTC	CASSVTGQETQYF	TRBJ2-5	TRBV7-9	-	-
TGTGCCAGCAGCTTGTCGGCTATGGCTGAAGCTTTCTTT	CASSLSAMAEAFF	TRBJ1-1	TRBV5-4	-	-
TGCAGCGTTGATACTAGCGGGGGGGGCAATGAGCAGTTCTTC	CSVDTSGGGNEQFF	TRBJ2-1	TRBV29-1	TRBD2	-
TGTGCCAGCAGCTTACGCCCCCTAGCGGGAGACATTGTCGCCGGGGAGCTGTTTTTT	CASSLRPLAGDIVAGELFF	TRBJ2-2	TRBV7-8	TRBD2	-
TGTGCCAGCAGCGGGGGGGAGACTCCCGTCTACGAGCAGTACTTC	CASSGGETPVYEQYF	TRBJ2-7	TRBV7-8	TRBD2	-
TGCGCCAGCAGCTTGGCCGGGGGGGTCATTGAAGCTTTCTTT	CASSLAGGVIEAFF	TRBJ1-1	TRBV5-1	-	few
TGTGCCAGCAGCTATGACAGGGCCCCGGAGCATTCACCCCTCCACTTT	CASSYDRAPEHSPLHF	TRBJ1-6	TRBV11-1	TRBD1	-
TGTGCCAGCAGTTTATCGGCAGGGCCTTATAGCAATCAGCCCCAGCATTTT	CASSLSAGPYSNQPQHF	TRBJ1-5	TRBV27	-	once
TGCGCCAGCAGCTTGTGGCGAACTCTGAGCAGCACAGATACGCAGTATTTT	CASSLWRTLSSTDTQYF	TRBJ2-3	TRBV5-1	-	-
TGTGCCAGCAGTCTTAGGGCCAAACCGAGCTATGGCTACACCTTC	CASSLRAKPSYGYTF	TRBJ1-2	TRBV27	-	once
TGTGCCAGCAGTGATGGAGGGGTCGAGCAGTACTTC	CASSDGGVEQYF	TRBJ2-7	TRBV2	-	-
TGTGCCTGGAGTGTACGTCGGATGAACACTGAAGCTTTCTTT	CAWSVRRMNTEAFF	TRBJ1-1	TRBV30	-	-
TGTGCCAGCAGTTATGCAGGGGGAGCCCAGCCCCAGCATTTT	CASSYAGGAQPQHF	TRBJ1-5	TRBV6-2/TRBV6-3	TRBD1	-
TGTGCCAGCTCCCTAGCGGGGGGGCCATCCAATGAGCAGTTCTTC	CASSLAGGPSNEQFF	TRBJ2-1	TRBV13	TRBD2	-
TGTGCCAGCCGGTACCGGGACAGGGAGTATGGCTACACCTTC	CASRYRDREYGYTF	TRBJ1-2	TRBV6-5	TRBD1	-
TGTGCCTGGAGTGTTGTTGGGAACACTGAAGCTTTCTTT	CAWSVVGNTEAFF	TRBJ1-1	TRBV30	-	few